This section outlines one T cell receptor (beta chain) sequence together with its context. The specificity of this receptor is unknown. No much larger clone exists at a distance of one base, and base qualities are not known. The sample belongs to a study of response to subunit inactivated influenza vaccine (dated by TCRdb to about 2018). Context from the whole study: The study used deep quantitative T cell receptor repertoire profiling to track responses to a trivalent subunit inactivated influenza vaccine. Paper-wide results and their limitations: The authors suggested that each seasonal influenza vaccination may recruit only a limited number of new T cells.

Libraries were constructed by RT-PCR. TCRdb names Illumina HiSeq 2500 as the instrument used. TCRdb redid the processing of the public reads, applying fastp at Q25 and MiXCR, and retained in-frame beta chains. Every CDR3 protein is listed once, alongside the most common genes and DNA of its rows. The sample has 250,000 to 350,000 distinct CDR3 sequences on record, around 20% of them singletons. About 9.3% of the sample is held by the ten biggest clonotypes. For CDR1 and CDR2, the germline V gene lists SGHAT and FQNNGV. From cysteine to phenylalanine, the CDR3 is 14 amino acids long. Of all the DNA, just the CDR3 is kept, 42 bases in frame from base 1. V loses 1 base of germline sequence and J loses 0 bases, and the interval between the two ends is 7 bases.

The sequencing used PBMCs from blood, collected 21 months after vaccination. This TCR was sampled from a man between 50 and 75 years old who received an inactivated influenza vaccine. Donor details come from another sample of the same person, matched by shared clones. This sequence uses TRBV11-2 and TRBJ2-7; too little of a D gene remains to name it. The DNA reads as follows: TGTGCCAGCAGCTTAGGTCCGCTCTCCTACGAGCAGTACTTC. It translates to CASSLGPLSYEQYF.